This entry concerns a single TCR beta chain. Per the germline V gene, CDR1 is MNHNY and CDR2 is SVGAGI (reference sequence). This CDR3 contains 14 residues. The V and J ends lost 6 bases and 2 bases respectively, with 11 bases between them. This specimen belongs to a study of control samples from healthy donors and cancer patients. The repertoire was sequenced with immunoSEQ multiplex PCR; TCRdb's copy has only in-frame clones and lacks some. Of about 120,000 clones listed, more than 75% were seen once; the top ten hold approximately 2.2%. This receptor was taken from a woman aged 70-85 years in good health. The sequencing sample was made of blood. The chain combines TRBV6-6 with TRBJ1-5; D perhaps matches TRBD1 (5 bases). The CDR3 bases are TGTGCCAGCAGCCGTGGGGGACGCAATCAGCCCCAGCATTTT. This encodes CASSRGGRNQPQHF.